Each of the 4 T cell receptor beta chains below was sequenced from the same sample in a study of T cells in tuberculosis (dated by TCRdb to between 2018 and 2020). Libraries were constructed by the immunoSEQ multiplex PCR assay. TCRdb holds this immuneACCESS table with in-frame rearrangements only. Some clones are missing; in checked studies, unresolved V genes explain under half, and the rest has no known cause. The sample table contains 37,000 or so clones; only one count was recorded for approximately 94% of them. 12% of the sample rests with the top ten. The sample was PBMCs. These TCRs come from a donor between 5 and 29 years old with latent tuberculosis or without tuberculosis infection. Some clones in this sample may be carry-over from other donors' samples.

The chain couples TRBV25-1 to TRBJ1-1, with TRBD1 identical over 8 bases. The ends lost 2 bases at V and 4 bases at J; junction bases unmatched: 6. Looked up from germline, CDR1 is MGHDK and CDR2 is SYGVNS. The CDR3 has 15 amino acids. The CDR3, as DNA: TGTGCCAGCAGTGAAGCAGGGGGCATCGGCACTGAAGCTTTCTTT. It codes for CASSEAGGIGTEAFF.

The chain has TRBV5-6 and TRBJ1-5; possibly TRBD1 for D (6 bases). Between the trimmed V and J ends, which lost 0 bases and 0 bases, there was a span of 7 bases. The CDR3 length is 15 residues. Looked up from germline, CDR1 is SGHDT and CDR2 is YYEEEE. CDR3 in amino acids: CASSLDRASNQPQHF. The CDR3 DNA reads TGTGCCAGCAGCTTGGACAGGGCTAGCAATCAGCCCCAGCATTTT.

This chain links TRBV15 with TRBJ1-4; 7 bases fit TRBD1. The CDR3 has 16 amino acids. CDR1 and CDR2 (germline): LNHNV, YYDKDF (reference sequence). Unmatched junction bases numbered 7, after V lost 3 bases and J lost 3 bases. As DNA, the CDR3 is TGTGCCACCAGCAGGACAGGGTTTGGGGCTAATGAAAAACTGTTTTTT. Translation: CATSRTGFGANEKLFF.

This rearrangement joins TRBV6-1 to TRBJ2-7; TRBD1 matches at 7 bases. CDR3 length equals 14 residues. Germline assignment: CDR1 MNHNS and CDR2 SASEGT. J lost 2 bases, V lost 6 bases, and 7 bases had no gene match. For the CDR3, the DNA is TGTGCCAGCAGAGCGGCAGGGGGAACCTACGAGCAGTACGTC. It translates to CASRAAGGTYEQYV.